Each of the 6 T cell receptor beta chains below was sequenced from the same sample in a study of blood T cell repertoires in COVID-19. The assay was immunoSEQ multiplex PCR, and TCRdb's table has in-frame clones only and misses some. The sample lists some 320,000 clones, over 85% occurring once. The sequenced sample consisted of peripheral blood. The origin of the receptors is a woman under 40 with COVID-19, enrolled during active disease.

This clone was picked up a small number of times. The V call is TRBV5-8, the J call TRBJ1-2, with 7 bases lining up with TRBD1. The V gene end was trimmed by 4 bases and the J gene end by 0 bases; junction bases not matched to a gene: 6. The CDR3 totals 15 residues. Germline V gene sequence: CDR1 SGHTS, CDR2 YDEGEE. CDR3 nucleotide sequence: TGTGCCAGCAGCGGCTGGACAGGTACTAACTATGGCTACACCTTC. Translated: CASSGWTGTNYGYTF.

V is TRBV5-1 and J is TRBJ2-3; 9 bases map to TRBD1. This CDR3 has 15 residues. Germline-derived CDR1 and CDR2 are SGHRS and YFSETQ. V trimming: 4 bases; J trimming: 4 bases; junction bases outside the gene matches: 7. The DNA of the CDR3 is TGCGCCAGCAGCCCACAGGGGGCTCTTGCAGATACGCAGTATTTT. Residues: CASSPQGALADTQYF.

J is TRBJ1-1 and V is TRBV7-9; 10 positions agree with TRBD1. CDR3 length: 13 amino acids. Germline CDR1 reads SEHNR; CDR2 reads FQNEAQ (reference sequence). J lost 10 bases, V lost 5 bases, and 7 bases had no gene match. The DNA for the CDR3 is TGTGCCAGCAGCCCCCCCTGGACAGGGGGAGCTTTCTTT. Translation: CASSPPWTGGAFF.

J is TRBJ2-5 and V is TRBV4-1; D perhaps matches TRBD1 (6 bases). Germline assignment: CDR1 MGHRA and CDR2 YSYEKL. The CDR3 loop spans 16 amino acids. The V end lost 4 bases, the J end lost 1 base, and 16 bases lay between the germline ends. The CDR3 region has the DNA TGCGCCAGCAGCCCAGGGGAGACAGGCCTCCAAGAGACCCAGTACTTC. This encodes CASSPGETGLQETQYF.

The V gene is TRBV3-1 (or the pseudogene TRBV3-2), the J gene TRBJ1-5; D gene ambiguous. Germline CDR1 LGHDT, CDR2 YNNKEL (reference sequence). V lost 1 base, J lost 4 bases, and 8 bases lay in between. CDR3 length: 14 amino acids. CDR3 DNA: TGTGCCAGCAGCCAAGGGGCAGGTAATCAGCCCCAGCATTTT. As protein: CASSQGAGNQPQHF.

This clone has just one count. The rearrangement uses TRBV6-5 and TRBJ2-1; 7 positions match TRBD2. CDR3 length: 15 residues. The ends lost 7 bases at V and 8 bases at J; junction bases unmatched: 14. Germline CDR1 is MNHEY and CDR2 is SVGAGI. CDR3 coding DNA: TGTGCCAGCACCACCCCCGGACTAGTCCGGTATGAGCAGTTCTTC. Protein: CASTTPGLVRYEQFF.